These 19 T cell receptor beta chains share one sample of origin, sequenced in a study of shared T cell receptors in the human thymus (dated by TCRdb to about 2021). The library was obtained by the immunoSEQ multiplex PCR assay. TCRdb took over this immuneACCESS table, retaining in-frame rearrangements with V and J assigned. Such tables are incomplete; in checked studies, under half of the missing clones stem from an unresolved V gene, and the remainder is unexplained. The sample profile shows hundreds of thousands of clones; about 80% of them were found once. Around 0.013% of the sample goes to the ten largest clones. This sample also appeared in a second study, on human thymus T cells.

The sequenced sample was thymocytes. Every receptor here comes from a boy in the first two years of life with a congenital heart defect. Donor details come from another sample of the same person, matched by shared clones.

This sequence joins TRBV27 and TRBJ2-7; 9 bases fit TRBD2. The CDR3 contains 14 residues. Trimming removed 6 bases from V and 0 bases from J; junction bases left unmatched: 3. Germline CDR1 MNHEY, CDR2 SMNVEV (reference sequence). The CDR3 here is CASRAGGNSYEQYF. DNA for the CDR3: TGTGCCAGCAGAGCGGGGGGAAACTCCTACGAGCAGTACTTC.

Only a few counts were recorded for this clone. The V gene is TRBV5-6, the J gene TRBJ2-2; unclear D gene. The V end lost 4 bases, the J end lost 3 bases, and 4 bases lay between the germline ends. The CDR3 is 12 amino acids. Germline V gene data show CDR1 as SGHDT and CDR2 as YYEEEE. This CDR3 reads CASSIDTGELFF. For the CDR3, the DNA is TGTGCCAGCAGCATAGACACCGGGGAGCTGTTTTTT.

The V gene is TRBV28, the J gene TRBJ1-5; the match to TRBD1 covers 10 bases. Germline V lookup: CDR1 MDHEN, CDR2 SYDVKM. This CDR3 comprises 15 residues. The trim removed 5 bases at V and 5 bases at J, leaving 6 bases unmatched. The chain's CDR3 is CASSPSGQGYQPQHF. The CDR3, as DNA: TGTGCCAGCAGTCCCTCGGGACAGGGGTATCAGCCCCAGCATTTT.

V and J are TRBV5-6 and TRBJ2-7; 11 bases match TRBD2. This CDR3 is built from 15 residues. Germline V CDR1 and CDR2: SGHDT, YYEEEE. V lost 4 bases and J lost 4; bases outside the gene matches: 7. CDR3 amino acids: CASSKPTSGIYEQYF. For the CDR3, the DNA is TGTGCCAGCAGCAAGCCGACTAGCGGGATTTACGAGCAGTACTTC.

The V and J genes are TRBV13 and TRBJ1-1; D may be TRBD1 (6 bases). Germline V gene data show CDR1 as PRHDT and CDR2 as FYEKMQ (reference sequence). The CDR3 consists of 16 residues. Trimming removed 0 bases at V and 0 bases at J, with 11 bases between. For the CDR3, the DNA is TGTGCCAGCAGCTTAGGCCGCGGACAGCTGAACACTGAAGCTTTCTTT. Protein sequence: CASSLGRGQLNTEAFF.

V usage is TRBV7-9 and J usage is TRBJ2-2; D possibly corresponds to TRBD1 (5 bases). The CDR3 is 13 residues long. V was trimmed by 8 bases and J by 3 bases, leaving 10 bases between them. Germline-derived CDR1 and CDR2 are SEHNR and FQNEAQ (reference sequence). Written as DNA, the CDR3 is TGTGCCAGCCTCACCAGGGACACCGGGGAGCTGTTTTTT. Translation: CASLTRDTGELFF.

This clone was observed a handful of times. J is TRBJ2-7 and V is TRBV6-1, with a weak D call TRBD1 (6 bases). V was trimmed by 0 bases and J by 5 bases, leaving 11 bases between them. CDR3 length equals 14 residues. The germline V gene has CDR1 MNHNS and CDR2 SASEGT. CDR3 loop: CASSEAQGSDEQYF. The CDR3 nucleotides are TGTGCCAGCAGTGAAGCGCAGGGGTCCGACGAGCAGTACTTC.

The rearrangement uses TRBV5-4 and TRBJ2-2, with a tentative D call TRBD1 (5 bases). Germline loops: CDR1 SGHNT, CDR2 YYREEE (reference sequence). V gave up 2 bases and J gave up 7 bases, with 18 bases separating them. The CDR3 runs to 16 residues. CDR3 amino acids: CASSFMQGQGDGELFF. The CDR3 coding sequence is TGTGCCAGCAGCTTCATGCAAGGGCAGGGCGACGGGGAGCTGTTTTTT.

The chain employs TRBV5-1 and TRBJ2-3; possible D gene TRBD1, 7 bases. The CDR3 contains 14 residues. Germline V CDR1 and CDR2: SGHRS, YFSETQ. V gave up 7 bases and J gave up 2 bases, with 14 bases separating them. CDR3 sequence: CASGGGGTTDTQYF. CDR3 in DNA: TGCGCCAGCGGAGGAGGGGGCACCACAGATACGCAGTATTTT.

This chain uses TRBV29-1 with TRBJ1-1; tentative D call: TRBD1 (5 bases). The CDR3 loop spans 14 amino acids. The V end lost 4 bases, the J end lost 0 bases, and 12 bases lay between the germline ends. Germline assignment: CDR1 SQVTM and CDR2 ANQGSEA. CDR3 in DNA: TGCAGCGTTGTTCTCGGGGGGATGAACACTGAAGCTTTCTTT. Its translation is CSVVLGGMNTEAFF.

The chain couples TRBV27 to TRBJ1-6; D is unresolved. Germline values: CDR1 MNHEY, CDR2 SMNVEV (reference sequence). The CDR3 is made up of 15 amino acids. Between the trimmed V and J ends, which lost 4 bases and 7 bases, there was a span of 14 bases. CDR3 DNA: TGTGCCAGCAGTTCGGAGGGTAGGGTCAATTCACCCCTCCACTTT. It codes for CASSSEGRVNSPLHF.

The genes are TRBV30 and TRBJ2-7; 10 bases are shared with TRBD1. Unmatched junction bases numbered 0, after V lost 5 bases and J lost 2 bases. Germline V gene data show CDR1 as GTSNPN and CDR2 as SVGIG (reference sequence). CDR3 length equals 12 residues. In nucleotides, the CDR3 is TGTGCCTGGGGGACAGGGGCCTACGAGCAGTACTTC. Its protein product is CAWGTGAYEQYF.

In DNA, the CDR3 is TGTGCCAGCAGCCCTCCTAGAGCGGGGGCCAACGTCCTGACTTTC. It translates to CASSPPRAGANVLTF. The chain recombines TRBV9 with TRBJ2-6; D unclear. Germline CDR1 SGDLS, CDR2 YYNGEE. Deletions cut 4 bases from V and 4 bases from J, with 12 bases between. The CDR3 consists of 15 residues.

The chain is built from TRBV6-5 and TRBJ1-2; D gene unclear. The germline V and J ends were trimmed by 4 bases and 3 bases, with 15 bases remaining between them. The CDR3 spans 15 residues. CDR1 and CDR2 (germline): MNHEY, SVGAGI. CDR3 sequence: CASSSLRERDYGYTF. Written as DNA, the CDR3 is TGTGCCAGCAGTTCTCTTAGGGAGAGGGACTATGGCTACACCTTC.

The chain carries TRBV27 and TRBJ2-1; no reliable D call. Trimming removed 2 bases at V and 5 bases at J, with 4 bases between. Germline lookup yields CDR1 MNHEY and CDR2 SMNVEV (reference sequence). The CDR3 has 12 amino acids. CDR3 protein: CASSLPDNEQFF. The CDR3 nucleotides read TGTGCCAGCAGTTTACCGGACAATGAGCAGTTCTTC.

This sequence joins TRBV5-6 and TRBJ2-7; D may be TRBD2 (6 bases). From germline, CDR1 is SGHDT and CDR2 YYEEEE. V shed 0 bases and J shed 1 base, with 11 bases lying between them. CDR3 size: 15 residues. The CDR3 DNA is TGTGCCAGCAGCTTGGTTGGAGGGTCATCCTACGAGCAGTACTTC. Protein: CASSLVGGSSYEQYF.

In this sample, this clone turned up once. The V gene is TRBV10-3, the J gene TRBJ2-3; possible D gene TRBD2, 5 bases. This CDR3 is 17 amino acids long. V was trimmed by 1 base and J by 0 bases, leaving 14 bases between them. CDR1 and CDR2 from the germline V gene are ENHRY and SYGVKD. Here the CDR3 reads CAISEWRSDTSTDTQYF. CDR3 nucleotide sequence: TGTGCCATCAGTGAGTGGAGGTCTGATACGAGCACAGATACGCAGTATTTT.

The gene calls are TRBV5-1 and TRBJ2-7; TRBD2 aligns across 10 bases. The V gene's germline CDR1 is SGHRS and CDR2 YFSETQ. This CDR3 spans 16 amino acids. Unmatched junction bases numbered 8, after V lost 0 bases and J lost 5 bases. CDR3 DNA sequence: TGCGCCAGCAGCTTGGCCCCACTAGCGGGAATCGACGAGCAGTACTTC. The encoded protein is CASSLAPLAGIDEQYF.

The V and J genes are TRBV10-1 and TRBJ2-6; a possible D gene is TRBD1 (6 bases). The germline V and J ends were trimmed by 2 bases and 0 bases, with 14 bases remaining between them. CDR3 length equals 18 residues. CDR1 is WNHNN and CDR2 is SYGVQD in the germline V gene (reference sequence). The CDR3: CASSEPQGPLSGANVLTF. CDR3 sequence (DNA): TGCGCCAGCAGTGAGCCTCAGGGGCCTCTCTCTGGGGCCAACGTCCTGACTTTC.